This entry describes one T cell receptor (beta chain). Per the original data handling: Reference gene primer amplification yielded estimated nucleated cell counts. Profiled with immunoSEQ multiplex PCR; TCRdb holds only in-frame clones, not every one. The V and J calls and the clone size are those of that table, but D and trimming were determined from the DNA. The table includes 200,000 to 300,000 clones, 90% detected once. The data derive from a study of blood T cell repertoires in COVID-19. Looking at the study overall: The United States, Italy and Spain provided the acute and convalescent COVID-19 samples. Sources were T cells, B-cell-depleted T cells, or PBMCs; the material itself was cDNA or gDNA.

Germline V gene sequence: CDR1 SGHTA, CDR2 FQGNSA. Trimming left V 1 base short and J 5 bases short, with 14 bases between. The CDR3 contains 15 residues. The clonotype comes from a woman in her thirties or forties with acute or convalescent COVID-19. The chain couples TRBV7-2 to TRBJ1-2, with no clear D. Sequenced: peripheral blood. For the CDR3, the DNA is TGTGCCAGCAGCTTAGAGTCGCGAAACCCTTATGGCTACACCTTC. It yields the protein CASSLESRNPYGYTF.